These 23 T cell receptor beta chains share one sample of origin, sequenced in a study of shared clonotypes between healthy human individuals. Some clones are missing from TCRdb's copy, which holds only in-frame ones; the method was immunoSEQ multiplex PCR. The sample contains approximately 710,000 clones, roughly 88% of which appear only once. The source material was memory CD8+ T cells from PBMCs. Indicated subset: CD45RO+ cells pooled with CCR7-negative TemRA cells. These receptors were obtained from a man aged 18 to 30 in good health. Some clones in this sample may be carry-over from other donors' samples.

V is TRBV7-8 and J is TRBJ1-4; D is unresolved. CDR3 length: 16 amino acids. V lost 5 bases and J lost 0, with 13 bases in between. Germline loops: CDR1 SGHVS, CDR2 FQNEAQ. The CDR3 region is CASSARKKPTNEKLFF. In DNA form, the CDR3 reads TGTGCCAGCAGCGCCCGGAAGAAACCAACTAATGAAAAACTGTTTTTT.

With regard to this clone: Other DNA sequences of this sample code for an identical CDR3. The V gene is TRBV28, the J gene TRBJ2-7; TRBD1 might be the D (6 bases). Trimming took off 3 bases at V and 0 bases at J, with 9 bases between the two ends. The CDR3 loop spans 14 amino acids. Germline assignment: CDR1 MDHEN and CDR2 SYDVKM. CDR3 coding DNA: TGTGCCAGCAGTTTCAGGGGCCACTCCTACGAGCAGTACTTC. Protein product: CASSFRGHSYEQYF.

Regarding this clone: The sample has other DNA sequences that encode this CDR3 too. The chain has TRBV27 and TRBJ1-2; 7 positions agree with TRBD1. V was pared by 0 bases and J by 5 bases, with 3 bases of the junction left unmatched. From germline, CDR1 is MNHEY and CDR2 SMNVEV (reference sequence). There are 14 residues in the CDR3. Here the CDR3 DNA reads TGTGCCAGCAGTTTATCGCCCAGGGGGTATGGCTACACCTTC. Amino acid sequence: CASSLSPRGYGYTF.

The rearrangement joins TRBV7-2 to TRBJ1-2, with D perhaps matching TRBD1 (6 bases). Trimming stripped 4 bases from V and 14 bases from J, with 20 bases between. From germline, CDR1 is SGHTA and CDR2 FQGNSA. The CDR3 has 13 residues. This CDR3 is CASSSRERDTFTF. The CDR3, as DNA: TGTGCCAGCAGCTCTAGAGAGAGGGACACCTTTACCTTC.

The chain combines TRBV27 with TRBJ2-7; TRBD2 agrees at 8 bases. Germline V gene data show CDR1 as MNHEY and CDR2 as SMNVEV (reference sequence). Trimming cost V 3 bases and J 0 bases; bases outside gene matches: 4. CDR3 size: 15 residues. CDR3 coding DNA: TGTGCCAGCAGTTTGACTAGCGCGAGCTCCTACGAGCAGTACTTC. Its translation is CASSLTSASSYEQYF.

V is TRBV9 and J is TRBJ1-2; a weak D match, TRBD1 (6 bases). Germline loops: CDR1 SGDLS, CDR2 YYNGEE. The V gene lost 3 bases and the J gene lost 4 bases, with 13 bases spanning the gap. This CDR3 region has 14 residues. The CDR3 region is CASSALQGLYGYTF. The CDR3 DNA sequence: TGTGCCAGCAGCGCCCTACAGGGACTCTATGGCTACACCTTC. Full variable domain (rest looked up from reference TRBV9 and TRBJ1-2): DSGVTQTPKHLITATGQRVTLRCSPRSGDLSVYWYQQSLDQGLQFLIQYYNGEERAKGNILERFSAQQFPDLHSELNLSSLELGDSALYFCASSALQGLYGYTFGSGTRLTVV.

CDR3 DNA: TGTGCCAGCAGCGGCCTCGGACAGGGGGTATACGAGCAGTACTTC. It codes for CASSGLGQGVYEQYF. The chain combines TRBV5-6 with TRBJ2-7, with TRBD1 identical over 10 bases. Per the germline V gene, CDR1 is SGHDT and CDR2 is YYEEEE. Trimming at V came to 4 bases and at J to 4 bases, leaving 8 bases not matched to a gene. The CDR3 covers 15 residues.

A single count supports this clone. The chain carries TRBV10-2 and TRBJ1-5; D remains ambiguous. Trimming pared 6 bases from V and 0 bases from J, leaving 6 bases between. Germline CDR1 reads WSHSY; CDR2 reads SAAADI. This CDR3 has 13 amino acids. The CDR3: CASSQHSNQPQHF. The CDR3 bases are TGCGCCAGCAGCCAACATAGCAATCAGCCCCAGCATTTT.

The chain uses TRBV5-6 and TRBJ1-5; D unclear. Looked up from germline, CDR1 is SGHDT and CDR2 is YYEEEE. The CDR3 is 14 amino acids. The V gene lost 0 bases and the J gene lost 3 bases, with 7 bases spanning the gap. The CDR3 coding sequence is TGTGCCAGCAGCTTGGCGGCGTTCAATCAGCCCCAGCATTTT. It specifies CASSLAAFNQPQHF.

This clone was picked up a small number of times. Other DNA sequences in this specimen translate into the identical CDR3. The chain carries TRBV27 and TRBJ2-7; no reliable D call. V lost 4 bases and J lost 3, with 4 bases in between. The CDR3 totals 11 residues. CDR1 MNHEY and CDR2 SMNVEV come from the germline V gene (reference sequence). The CDR3 sequence: CASSSSYEQYF. The CDR3 nucleotides read TGTGCCAGCAGTTCGAGCTACGAGCAGTACTTC.

As to this clone: Other nucleotide sequences in the sample specify the same CDR3. V gene TRBV7-9 combines with J gene TRBJ1-2; TRBD1 matches at 7 bases. The CDR3 covers 13 residues. The germline gives CDR1 SEHNR, CDR2 FQNEAQ (reference sequence). V trimming: 5 bases; J trimming: 5 bases; junction bases outside the gene matches: 5. The CDR3 loop is CASSLGTVYGYTF. As DNA, the CDR3 is TGTGCCAGCAGCCTCGGGACAGTTTATGGCTACACCTTC.

The sample holds a few counts of this clone. The same CDR3 is also encoded by other DNA sequences in this sample. The V call is TRBV6-1, the J call TRBJ2-7, with 11 bases identical to TRBD2. Germline V CDR1 and CDR2: MNHNS, SASEGT. There are 14 residues in the CDR3. V lost 4 bases and J lost 7; bases outside the gene matches: 6. This CDR3 reads CASSGLAGGSEQYF. The CDR3 region has the DNA TGTGCCAGCAGTGGGTTAGCGGGAGGGAGTGAGCAGTACTTC.

The V and J genes are TRBV14 and TRBJ2-3, with 8 bases identical to TRBD2. After removal of 6 bases from V and 6 bases from J, the junction contained 11 bases not matched to a gene. This CDR3 spans 15 amino acids. The germline V gene has CDR1 SGHDN and CDR2 FVKESK. The CDR3 here is CASSVGFTGGDTQYF. The CDR3 DNA follows: TGTGCCAGCAGTGTCGGGTTCACGGGAGGGGATACGCAGTATTTT.

CDR3 in amino acids: CASSLTTAGANVLTF. The CDR3 DNA reads TGTGCCAGCAGCTTAACGACGGCTGGGGCCAACGTCCTGACTTTC. The chain couples TRBV7-3 to TRBJ2-6; D is unresolved. The CDR3 is 15 residues long. Trimming took off 0 bases at V and 2 bases at J, with 5 bases between the two ends. Germline CDR1 reads SGHTA; CDR2 reads FQGTGA.

The gene calls are TRBV9 and TRBJ2-7; 11 positions match TRBD2. The V gene's germline CDR1 is SGDLS and CDR2 YYNGEE. This CDR3 is built from 15 residues. With 3 bases clipped from V and 1 base from J, the junction kept 3 bases outside the gene matches. CDR3 residues: CASSALAGGSYEQYF. The CDR3 DNA sequence: TGTGCCAGCAGCGCTCTAGCGGGGGGTTCCTACGAGCAGTACTTC.

This chain joins TRBV5-1 and TRBJ2-7, with TRBD2 matching over 10 bases. V lost 4 bases and J lost 5; bases outside the gene matches: 9. The CDR3 is 15 amino acids. Germline loops: CDR1 SGHRS, CDR2 YFSETQ. The CDR3 is CASSRLSGRKNEQYF. DNA for the CDR3: TGCGCCAGCAGCCGACTTAGCGGGAGGAAGAACGAGCAGTACTTC. The entire variable domain, with the rest obtained from reference TRBV5-1 and TRBJ2-7, is as follows: KAGVTQTPRYLIKTRGQQVTLSCSPISGHRSVSWYQQTPGQGLQFLFEYFSETQRNKGNFPGRFSGRQFSNSRSEMNVSTLELGDSALYLCASSRLSGRKNEQYFGPGTRLTVT.

This rearrangement joins TRBV6-5 to TRBJ2-7, with TRBD2 identical over 9 bases. CDR1 is MNHEY, CDR2 SVGAGI, per germline. The trim removed 2 bases at V and 0 bases at J, leaving 5 bases unmatched. There are 16 residues in the CDR3. As DNA, the CDR3 is TGTGCCAGCAGTTACGGGAGCGGGAGGAGCTCCTACGAGCAGTACTTC. It yields the protein CASSYGSGRSSYEQYF.

The chain joins TRBV29-1 to TRBJ2-7; TRBD2 agrees at 7 bases. This CDR3 comprises 13 residues. Trimming cost V 6 bases and J 2 bases; bases outside gene matches: 7. Germline lookup yields CDR1 SQVTM and CDR2 ANQGSEA. For the CDR3, the DNA is TGCAGCGTCTCTAGCGGTCCCCCCTACGAGCAGTACTTC. Its translation: CSVSSGPPYEQYF.

Points on this clone: Other DNA sequences in this specimen translate into the identical CDR3. The V call is TRBV7-2, the J call TRBJ1-1; no firm D call. The CDR3 totals 12 residues. Germline V gives CDR1 SGHTA, CDR2 FQGNSA. V lost 5 bases and J 0 bases, leaving 4 bases between the germline ends. CDR3 loop: CASSRMNTEAFF. CDR3 bases: TGTGCCAGCAGCCGGATGAACACTGAAGCTTTCTTT.

V is TRBV7-9 and J is TRBJ2-3; TRBD2 matches 12 bases. This CDR3 comprises 15 residues. The germline CDR1 and CDR2 sequences are SEHNR and FQNEAQ (reference sequence). V lost 5 bases, J lost 4 bases, and 4 bases stayed unmatched. The CDR3 here is CASSPLAGGPDTQYF. CDR3 coding DNA: TGTGCCAGCAGCCCTCTAGCGGGAGGGCCAGATACGCAGTATTTT.

This clone was detected a few times. J is TRBJ1-1 and V is TRBV9; 7 bases fit TRBD1. The junction had 3 bases not matched to a gene; V was cut back by 0 bases and J by 7 bases. CDR1 is SGDLS, CDR2 YYNGEE, per germline. CDR3 size: 13 residues. The CDR3 nucleotides read TGTGCCAGCAGCGTAGGGGGACAGTTTGAAGCTTTCTTT. Translating gives CASSVGGQFEAFF.

This clone was observed a single time. The chain recombines TRBV7-9 with TRBJ2-7, with D possibly matching TRBD2 (6 bases). The CDR3 runs to 13 residues. The germline V gene encodes CDR1 SEHNR and CDR2 FQNEAQ (reference sequence). Trimming left V 5 bases short and J 3 bases short, with 11 bases between. In DNA, the CDR3 is TGTGCCAGCAGCCCCTGGGACTTCTACGAGCAGTACTTC. Amino acids: CASSPWDFYEQYF. The whole variable domain, filled in from reference TRBV7-9 and TRBJ2-7, reads DTGVSQNPRHKITKRGQNVTFRCDPISEHNRLYWYRQTLGQGPEFLTYFQNEAQLEKSRLLSDRFSAERPKGSFSTLEIQRTEQGDSAMYLCASSPWDFYEQYFGPGTRLTVT.

As DNA, the CDR3 is TGCAGCGTTGAAGATTGGGGAGCGGGAGAGGCCTACAATGAGCAGTTCTTC. Amino acids: CSVEDWGAGEAYNEQFF. The V and J genes are TRBV29-1 and TRBJ2-1; 8 positions agree with TRBD2. V lost 0 bases, J lost 2 bases, and 9 bases stayed unmatched. The CDR3 consists of 17 residues. The germline gives CDR1 SQVTM, CDR2 ANQGSEA.